This TCR beta chain was identified in a study of T cell responses to AZD1222 COVID-19 vaccine. The method was immunoSEQ multiplex PCR; TCRdb's version includes in-frame clones alone and lacks a portion of them. The sample contains roughly 80,000 clones, roughly 88% of which appear only once. This clone was seen more than once but under ten times. Its antigen remains unknown. Study conclusions and caveats: Donors, mostly white British, included more females; clonal diversity was possibly underestimated.

The clonotype comes from an adult in good health. The sequencing here drew on peripheral blood, taken on day 0 of MenACWY control vaccination.

The CDR3 loop reads CAIKGATTNEKLFF. DNA for the CDR3: TGTGCCATTAAGGGGGCGACAACTAATGAAAAACTGTTTTTT. This chain joins TRBV6-5 and TRBJ1-4, with 7 bases matching TRBD1. The V segment lost 10 bases and the J segment 0 bases; nucleotides outside the gene matches: 5. The CDR3 is made up of 14 amino acids. Germline lookup yields CDR1 MNHEY and CDR2 SVGAGI.